This is a list of T cell receptor beta chains from one sample in a study of cytomegalovirus exposure and HLA in healthy donors. Profiled with immunoSEQ multiplex PCR; TCRdb holds only in-frame clones, not every one. The sample has about 200,000 clones, 82% seen once. Sequencing was performed on PBMCs. The receptors derive from a middle-aged woman in good health and CMV-seronegative. Both conserved end residues are part of each CDR3. Fields, in order: CDR3 DNA, CDR3 protein, D gene, V gene, clone size, CDR3 length, J gene. D genes are given only for firm matches. Clone size, where shown, is once, few, many, or a class for clones that have expanded.

CDR3nt: TGTGCCAGCAGTGCAGGGGCTGACACTGAAGCTTTCTTT
CDR3aa: CASSAGADTEAFF
d_gene: .
v_gene: TRBV2
abundance: .
len: 13
j_gene: TRBJ1-1

CDR3nt: TGTGCCAGCAGCCCGCAAGGGGGCTCTGGGGCCAACGTCCTGACTTTC
CDR3aa: CASSPQGGSGANVLTF
d_gene: .
v_gene: TRBV4-2
abundance: .
len: 16
j_gene: TRBJ2-6

CDR3nt: TGTGCCAGCAGCCCGTTTTTGACAGGCAATGGCTACACCTTC
CDR3aa: CASSPFLTGNGYTF
d_gene: .
v_gene: TRBV27
abundance: .
len: 14
j_gene: TRBJ1-2

CDR3nt: TGCGCCAGCAGCCAGACAGCGGGGGCGGAAAAACTGTTTTTT
CDR3aa: CASSQTAGAEKLFF
d_gene: .
v_gene: TRBV4-1
abundance: once
len: 14
j_gene: TRBJ1-4

CDR3nt: TGTGCCAGCAGCCGAGGGGCGGGGGCAGCAGATACGCAGTATTTT
CDR3aa: CASSRGAGAADTQYF
d_gene: .
v_gene: TRBV7-6
abundance: .
len: 15
j_gene: TRBJ2-3

CDR3nt: TGTGCCAGTAGTGCCGGGACTAGCGGACACAATGAGCAGTTCTTC
CDR3aa: CASSAGTSGHNEQFF
d_gene: TRBD2
v_gene: TRBV19
abundance: .
len: 15
j_gene: TRBJ2-1

CDR3nt: TGTGCCAGCAGCCAAGTCGCGGGTACAGATACGCAGTATTTT
CDR3aa: CASSQVAGTDTQYF
d_gene: .
v_gene: TRBV4-2
abundance: once
len: 14
j_gene: TRBJ2-3

CDR3nt: TGTGCCAGCATAAGCGGGACGAACACCGGGGAGCTGTTTTTT
CDR3aa: CASISGTNTGELFF
d_gene: TRBD2
v_gene: TRBV28
abundance: .
len: 14
j_gene: TRBJ2-2

CDR3nt: TGTGCCAGCAGCTTGAATAGCGGGAGGGCTCAAAATGAGCAGTTCTTC
CDR3aa: CASSLNSGRAQNEQFF
d_gene: TRBD2
v_gene: TRBV7-2
abundance: .
len: 16
j_gene: TRBJ2-1

CDR3nt: TGTGCCTGGAGCGGCTCCTACAATGAGCAGTTCTTC
CDR3aa: CAWSGSYNEQFF
d_gene: .
v_gene: TRBV30
abundance: .
len: 12
j_gene: TRBJ2-1

CDR3nt: TGTGCCAGCAGCTTATCCTGGACAGCTAACTATGGCTACACCTTC
CDR3aa: CASSLSWTANYGYTF
d_gene: .
v_gene: TRBV7-9
abundance: .
len: 15
j_gene: TRBJ1-2

CDR3nt: TGTGCCAGTAGTGCCAGGGTCACTGAAGCTTTCTTT
CDR3aa: CASSARVTEAFF
d_gene: .
v_gene: TRBV19
abundance: .
len: 12
j_gene: TRBJ1-1

CDR3nt: TGCCGATTCGAGGGGGATCTAGCAACTAATGAAAAACTGTTTTTT
CDR3aa: CRFEGDLATNEKLFF
d_gene: .
v_gene: TRBV29-1
abundance: .
len: 15
j_gene: TRBJ1-4

CDR3nt: TGTGCCAGCAGCGTAGAAGGGGATGGCTACACCTTC
CDR3aa: CASSVEGDGYTF
d_gene: .
v_gene: TRBV9
abundance: .
len: 12
j_gene: TRBJ1-2

CDR3nt: TGTGCCAGCAGTTACTCAGCGGGAGGGGGAGATACGCAGTATTTT
CDR3aa: CASSYSAGGGDTQYF
d_gene: TRBD2
v_gene: TRBV6-6
abundance: .
len: 15
j_gene: TRBJ2-3

CDR3nt: TGTGCCAGCAGCTTAAGGGGACAGGGGAACACTGAAGCTTTCTTT
CDR3aa: CASSLRGQGNTEAFF
d_gene: TRBD1
v_gene: TRBV7-3
abundance: .
len: 15
j_gene: TRBJ1-1

CDR3nt: TGTGCCAGCAGCTTAATGGGGGCGGGGACTAGCGGGAACGAGCAGTTCTTC
CDR3aa: CASSLMGAGTSGNEQFF
d_gene: TRBD2
v_gene: TRBV7-3
abundance: .
len: 17
j_gene: TRBJ2-1

CDR3nt: TGTGCCAGCAGCTTAACCACAGGGGACAATCAGCCCCAGCATTTT
CDR3aa: CASSLTTGDNQPQHF
d_gene: TRBD1
v_gene: TRBV11-2
abundance: .
len: 15
j_gene: TRBJ1-5

CDR3nt: TGTGCCAGCAGCCGAATAGGACAGGGGGCAAGCCGGCGGAGTGGCTACACCTTC
CDR3aa: CASSRIGQGASRRSGYTF
d_gene: TRBD1
v_gene: TRBV4-2
abundance: .
len: 18
j_gene: TRBJ1-2

CDR3nt: TGTGCCAGTAGTTCGACAGGGGCTCCAAATCAGCCCCAGCATTTT
CDR3aa: CASSSTGAPNQPQHF
d_gene: TRBD1
v_gene: TRBV19
abundance: .
len: 15
j_gene: TRBJ1-5

CDR3nt: TGTGCCAGTACAACGGGGCTAGCGGGAAATGAGCAGTTCTTC
CDR3aa: CASTTGLAGNEQFF
d_gene: TRBD2
v_gene: TRBV27
abundance: .
len: 14
j_gene: TRBJ2-1

CDR3nt: TGCGCCAGCAGCTCTGGTTCCTTACTAGCGACCCACACACACAATGAGCAGTTCTTC
CDR3aa: CASSSGSLLATHTHNEQFF
d_gene: TRBD2
v_gene: TRBV5-1
abundance: .
len: 19
j_gene: TRBJ2-1

CDR3nt: TGTGCCAGCAGTTTAGGACAGCCTTACAATCAGCCCCAGCATTTT
CDR3aa: CASSLGQPYNQPQHF
d_gene: .
v_gene: TRBV28
abundance: .
len: 15
j_gene: TRBJ1-5

CDR3nt: TGTGCCAGCAGCTTCTCCGGGACAGGGTTGTCCGAGCAGTACTTC
CDR3aa: CASSFSGTGLSEQYF
d_gene: TRBD1
v_gene: TRBV7-2
abundance: .
len: 15
j_gene: TRBJ2-7

CDR3nt: TGCAGCGTTGAATCCCAGGGGGCCGACAATGAGCAGTTCTTC
CDR3aa: CSVESQGADNEQFF
d_gene: TRBD1
v_gene: TRBV29-1
abundance: few
len: 14
j_gene: TRBJ2-1

CDR3nt: TGTGCCAGTAGTATGCAGGGGAGCTCCTACGAGCAGTACTTC
CDR3aa: CASSMQGSSYEQYF
d_gene: .
v_gene: TRBV19
abundance: .
len: 14
j_gene: TRBJ2-7

CDR3nt: TGTGCCAGCAGCTTGGGACAGCTATATGGCTACACCTTC
CDR3aa: CASSLGQLYGYTF
d_gene: TRBD1
v_gene: TRBV28
abundance: few
len: 13
j_gene: TRBJ1-2

CDR3nt: TGTGCCTCACGTACGGGCGCTAGCGGGAAAAACATTCAGTACTTC
CDR3aa: CASRTGASGKNIQYF
d_gene: TRBD2
v_gene: TRBV19
abundance: once
len: 15
j_gene: TRBJ2-4

CDR3nt: TGTGCCAGCAGCAAATCGGCTAGCGGGAGCCCCTACGAGCAGTACTTC
CDR3aa: CASSKSASGSPYEQYF
d_gene: TRBD2
v_gene: TRBV9
abundance: .
len: 16
j_gene: TRBJ2-7

CDR3nt: TGTGCCAGCAGCCTGACATCTACAACTAATGAAAAACTGTTTTTT
CDR3aa: CASSLTSTTNEKLFF
d_gene: .
v_gene: TRBV9
abundance: .
len: 15
j_gene: TRBJ1-4

CDR3nt: TGCGCCAGCAGCCGACAGGGAACTAATGAAAAACTGTTTTTT
CDR3aa: CASSRQGTNEKLFF
d_gene: TRBD1
v_gene: TRBV5-1
abundance: .
len: 14
j_gene: TRBJ1-4

CDR3nt: TGTGCCAGTAGTTTCCGGGACAGGATTGCAGATACGCAGTATTTT
CDR3aa: CASSFRDRIADTQYF
d_gene: TRBD1
v_gene: TRBV19
abundance: .
len: 15
j_gene: TRBJ2-3

CDR3nt: TGTGCCAGCAGCTTAGGACGACTAGCGGGACACCAAGAGACCCAGTACTTC
CDR3aa: CASSLGRLAGHQETQYF
d_gene: TRBD2
v_gene: TRBV11-2
abundance: .
len: 17
j_gene: TRBJ2-5

CDR3nt: TGTGCCAGCTCACCAGTAGGGGGCGAACGATGGGCTGAAGCTTTCTTT
CDR3aa: CASSPVGGERWAEAFF
d_gene: TRBD1
v_gene: TRBV18
abundance: .
len: 16
j_gene: TRBJ1-1

CDR3nt: TGTGCCAGCAGCCCGGGACACGCTACCTACGAGCAGTACTTC
CDR3aa: CASSPGHATYEQYF
d_gene: .
v_gene: TRBV27
abundance: .
len: 14
j_gene: TRBJ2-7

CDR3nt: TGCGCCAGCAGCCAACTGGGACTAGCACAAGAGACCCAGTACTTC
CDR3aa: CASSQLGLAQETQYF
d_gene: TRBD2
v_gene: TRBV4-1
abundance: .
len: 15
j_gene: TRBJ2-5

CDR3nt: TGTGCCACCAGCAGAGATCGGACAGGGGATTTTTACTTC
CDR3aa: CATSRDRTGDFYF
d_gene: TRBD1
v_gene: TRBV15
abundance: .
len: 13
j_gene: TRBJ2-7

CDR3nt: TGTGCCAGCAGTCTGGCAGGCCGGACTGAAGCTTTCTTT
CDR3aa: CASSLAGRTEAFF
d_gene: .
v_gene: TRBV2
abundance: .
len: 13
j_gene: TRBJ1-1

CDR3nt: TGTGCCAGCAGCCCGACTGGCGGCAGAGGAGAGACCCAGTACTTC
CDR3aa: CASSPTGGRGETQYF
d_gene: .
v_gene: TRBV7-7
abundance: few
len: 15
j_gene: TRBJ2-5

CDR3nt: TGTGCCAGCAGCGTCCTAGCGGGAGGGCAAGTCGAGCAGTACTTC
CDR3aa: CASSVLAGGQVEQYF
d_gene: TRBD2
v_gene: TRBV9
abundance: .
len: 15
j_gene: TRBJ2-7

CDR3nt: TGTGCCAGTAGTATAAATGTGTGGACAGGGCAGGAAGAGACCCAGTACTTC
CDR3aa: CASSINVWTGQEETQYF
d_gene: TRBD1
v_gene: TRBV19
abundance: .
len: 17
j_gene: TRBJ2-5

CDR3nt: TGTGCCTGGAGTGGGCAGGGTCGGTATAGCTACACCTTC
CDR3aa: CAWSGQGRYSYTF
d_gene: .
v_gene: TRBV30
abundance: .
len: 13
j_gene: TRBJ1-2

CDR3nt: TGTGCCAGCTCACGGGGACAGGGGGCGGAATTTGGCACTGAAGCTTTCTTT
CDR3aa: CASSRGQGAEFGTEAFF
d_gene: TRBD1
v_gene: TRBV18
abundance: few
len: 17
j_gene: TRBJ1-1

CDR3nt: TGTGCCAGCAGCGCGGACAGGGCGAACACCGGGGAGCTGTTTTTT
CDR3aa: CASSADRANTGELFF
d_gene: TRBD1
v_gene: TRBV9
abundance: .
len: 15
j_gene: TRBJ2-2

CDR3nt: TGTGCCATCAAGCCGGGGGATGGCACTGAAGCTTTCTTT
CDR3aa: CAIKPGDGTEAFF
d_gene: .
v_gene: TRBV10-3
abundance: once
len: 13
j_gene: TRBJ1-1

CDR3nt: TGTGCCACCAAATTCGACAGGGGGCCGTACGAGCAGTACTTC
CDR3aa: CATKFDRGPYEQYF
d_gene: TRBD1
v_gene: TRBV2
abundance: .
len: 14
j_gene: TRBJ2-7

CDR3nt: TGTGCCAGCAGCTACGGGACTAGCGGGATCAATGAGCAGTTCTTC
CDR3aa: CASSYGTSGINEQFF
d_gene: TRBD2
v_gene: TRBV7-8
abundance: .
len: 15
j_gene: TRBJ2-1

CDR3nt: TGTGCCAGCAGCCAAGCCAGGGGGACCGAGGGGTACGAGCAGTACTTC
CDR3aa: CASSQARGTEGYEQYF
d_gene: TRBD1
v_gene: TRBV4-2
abundance: few
len: 16
j_gene: TRBJ2-7

CDR3nt: TGTGCCAGCAGGCTACTAGCGGGAGTTGGGTACGAGCAGTACTTC
CDR3aa: CASRLLAGVGYEQYF
d_gene: TRBD2
v_gene: TRBV27
abundance: .
len: 15
j_gene: TRBJ2-7

CDR3nt: TGTGCCAGCAGTTCACAGGGGGACTGGACTGAAGCTTTCTTT
CDR3aa: CASSSQGDWTEAFF
d_gene: TRBD1
v_gene: TRBV4-2
abundance: once
len: 14
j_gene: TRBJ1-1

CDR3nt: TGTGCCAGCAGTGATGAGCGGGAGGGCACAGATACGCAGTATTTT
CDR3aa: CASSDEREGTDTQYF
d_gene: TRBD2
v_gene: TRBV25-1
abundance: few
len: 15
j_gene: TRBJ2-3

CDR3nt: TGTGCCAGCAGCTCAAGATTTCAGGATGGCTACACCTTC
CDR3aa: CASSSRFQDGYTF
d_gene: .
v_gene: TRBV5-4
abundance: .
len: 13
j_gene: TRBJ1-2

CDR3nt: TGTGCCAGCTCGGTGCAGGGTCTTTCAGGCAATCAGCCCCAGCATTTT
CDR3aa: CASSVQGLSGNQPQHF
d_gene: .
v_gene: TRBV18
abundance: .
len: 16
j_gene: TRBJ1-5

CDR3nt: TGTGCCAGCAGCCAGACTAGCGGAGCCTACAATGAGCAGTTCTTC
CDR3aa: CASSQTSGAYNEQFF
d_gene: TRBD2
v_gene: TRBV9
abundance: .
len: 15
j_gene: TRBJ2-1

CDR3nt: TGTGCCAGCAGTAGGGGGGAGACCCAGTACTTC
CDR3aa: CASSRGETQYF
d_gene: .
v_gene: TRBV27
abundance: .
len: 11
j_gene: TRBJ2-5

CDR3nt: TGTGCCAGCAGCTCAGACAGGGGGCGAGTGGTGGGGCTGTTTTTT
CDR3aa: CASSSDRGRVVGLFF
d_gene: TRBD1
v_gene: TRBV7-2
abundance: .
len: 15
j_gene: TRBJ2-2

CDR3nt: TGTGCCAGCAGGGAGGGAGTCCGGATGGGAAAACTGTTTTTT
CDR3aa: CASREGVRMGKLFF
d_gene: .
v_gene: TRBV27
abundance: .
len: 14
j_gene: TRBJ1-4

CDR3nt: TGTGCCAGCGATTACTCAGGGTACTTAGGGTACGAGCAGTACTTC
CDR3aa: CASDYSGYLGYEQYF
d_gene: .
v_gene: TRBV7-9
abundance: .
len: 15
j_gene: TRBJ2-7

CDR3nt: TGTGCCAGCAGCCCGGTAGGGGGCGAGCAGTACTTC
CDR3aa: CASSPVGGEQYF
d_gene: .
v_gene: TRBV9
abundance: .
len: 12
j_gene: TRBJ2-7